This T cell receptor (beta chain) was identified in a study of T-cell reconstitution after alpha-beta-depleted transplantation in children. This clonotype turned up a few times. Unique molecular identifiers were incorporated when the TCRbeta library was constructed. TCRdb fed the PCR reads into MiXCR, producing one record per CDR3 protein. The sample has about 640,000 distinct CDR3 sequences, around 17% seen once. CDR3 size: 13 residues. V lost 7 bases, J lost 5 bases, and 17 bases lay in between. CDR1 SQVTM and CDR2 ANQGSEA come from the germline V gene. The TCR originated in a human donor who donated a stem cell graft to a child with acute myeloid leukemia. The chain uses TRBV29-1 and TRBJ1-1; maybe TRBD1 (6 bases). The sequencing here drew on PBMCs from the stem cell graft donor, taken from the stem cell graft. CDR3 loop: CSGHGGRGTEAFF. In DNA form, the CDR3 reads TGCAGCGGACACGGGGGGCGGGGGACTGAAGCTTTCTTT.